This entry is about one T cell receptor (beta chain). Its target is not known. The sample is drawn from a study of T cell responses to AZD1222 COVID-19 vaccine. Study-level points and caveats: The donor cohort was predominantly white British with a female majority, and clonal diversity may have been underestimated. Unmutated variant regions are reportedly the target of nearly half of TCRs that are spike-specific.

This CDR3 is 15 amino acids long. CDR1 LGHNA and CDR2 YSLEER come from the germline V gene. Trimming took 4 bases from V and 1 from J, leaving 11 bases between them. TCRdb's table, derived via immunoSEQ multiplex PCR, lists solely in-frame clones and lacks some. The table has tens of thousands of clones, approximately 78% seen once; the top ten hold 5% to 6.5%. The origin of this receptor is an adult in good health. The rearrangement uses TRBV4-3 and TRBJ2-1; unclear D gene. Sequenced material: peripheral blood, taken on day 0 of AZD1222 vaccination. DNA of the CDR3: TGCGCCAGCAGCCGCGCTAGGGCGTCCTACAATGAGCAGTTCTTC. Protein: CASSRARASYNEQFF.